A single sample gave rise to the 10 T cell receptor beta chains below, sequenced in a study of lymphopenia after photon versus proton radiotherapy. Some clones are missing from TCRdb's copy, which holds only in-frame ones; the method was immunoSEQ multiplex PCR. This repertoire shows about 22,000 clones, around 89% found once; its top ten account for approximately 10%. Sequencing was performed on peripheral blood, taken from a patient treated with proton-based radiotherapy. The source is an elderly man with esophageal cancer.

The rearrangement uses TRBV10-2 and TRBJ2-7, with 11 bases fitting TRBD2. The germline V gene has CDR1 WSHSY and CDR2 SAAADI. The CDR3 extends over 14 amino acids. Trimming cost V 6 bases and J 2 bases; bases outside gene matches: 3. CDR3: CASRLLAGAYEQYF. The CDR3 DNA follows: TGCGCCAGCAGACTACTAGCGGGAGCCTACGAGCAGTACTTC.

With respect to this clone: Its ends do not fully match the called genes, so a read error is possible. The same CDR3 arises from other DNA sequences in this sample as well. The chain carries TRBV5-1 and TRBJ2-7; either TRBD1 or TRBD2 may fit D (5 bases each). Per the germline V gene, CDR1 is SGHRS and CDR2 is YFSETQ. The CDR3 sequence is 14 residues long. In DNA form, the CDR3 reads TGCGCCAGCAGGTTTCGGGACCAGCATTACGAGCAATACTTC. This gives the protein CASRFRDQHYEQYF.

The V call is TRBV4-3, the J call TRBJ2-3, with a weak D call TRBD1 (6 bases). Germline CDR1 and CDR2: LGHNA and YSLEER. This CDR3 is built from 15 residues. Trimming stripped 0 bases from V and 1 base from J, with 8 bases between. The CDR3 reads CASSQDPGGTDTQYF. DNA of the CDR3: TGCGCCAGCAGCCAAGATCCAGGGGGCACAGATACGCAGTATTTT.

This chain links TRBV29-1 with TRBJ1-1; D possibly corresponds to TRBD1 (5 bases). Germline assignment: CDR1 SQVTM and CDR2 ANQGSEA. V shed 7 bases and J shed 4 bases, with 16 bases lying between them. The CDR3 has 13 residues. CDR3 region: CSGRARVGTEAFF. CDR3 sequence (DNA): TGCAGCGGCAGAGCCAGGGTCGGCACTGAAGCTTTCTTT.

V usage is TRBV18 and J usage is TRBJ2-1; D remains ambiguous. The CDR3 is 13 residues long. Trimming removed 2 bases at V and 4 bases at J, with 6 bases between. CDR1 KGHSH and CDR2 LQKENI come from the germline V gene. The CDR3 sequence is CASSPSQYNEQFF. DNA of the CDR3: TGTGCCAGCTCACCAAGCCAGTACAATGAGCAGTTCTTC.

This clone was counted between two and nine times. This rearrangement joins TRBV30 to TRBJ1-2; D is ambiguous. Germline values: CDR1 GTSNPN, CDR2 SVGIG (reference sequence). The CDR3 is made up of 14 amino acids. The V end was cut by 1 base, the J end by 3 bases, with 12 bases between. The CDR3 here is CAWSGRVWHYGYTF. The DNA of the CDR3 is TGTGCCTGGAGTGGCCGGGTGTGGCACTATGGCTACACCTTC.

V is TRBV29-1 and J is TRBJ1-1; no clear D gene. V lost 3 bases to trimming and J lost 0 bases, with 11 bases between them. Germline assignment: CDR1 SQVTM and CDR2 ANQGSEA. CDR3 size: 14 residues. The CDR3 loop is CSVDVTAVNTEAFF. The CDR3 DNA is TGCAGCGTTGACGTTACGGCAGTGAACACTGAAGCTTTCTTT.

The chain uses TRBV10-3 and TRBJ2-7; D possibly corresponds to TRBD1 (5 bases). The CDR3 is 13 amino acids. The V end was cut by 8 bases, the J end by 0 bases, with 11 bases between. The germline CDR1 and CDR2 sequences are ENHRY and SYGVKD. The CDR3 DNA reads TGTGCCATCCGTCAGGGCCTCTCCTACGAGCAGTACTTC. Translated: CAIRQGLSYEQYF.

The chain carries TRBV9 and TRBJ1-1, with unresolved D. Deletions cut 0 bases from V and 7 bases from J, with 10 bases between. Per the germline V gene, CDR1 is SGDLS and CDR2 is YYNGEE. This CDR3 spans 13 amino acids. The CDR3 protein is CASSVVHSVEAFF. The CDR3 DNA is TGTGCCAGCAGCGTAGTCCACAGCGTTGAAGCTTTCTTT.

The gene calls are TRBV7-9 and TRBJ2-3; D remains unclear. Trimming stripped 5 bases from V and 2 bases from J, with 5 bases between. Germline V gene sequence: CDR1 SEHNR, CDR2 FQNEAQ (reference sequence). CDR3 length: 12 amino acids. The CDR3 sequence is CASSQFTDTQYF. CDR3 sequence (DNA): TGTGCCAGCAGCCAATTCACAGATACGCAGTATTTT.